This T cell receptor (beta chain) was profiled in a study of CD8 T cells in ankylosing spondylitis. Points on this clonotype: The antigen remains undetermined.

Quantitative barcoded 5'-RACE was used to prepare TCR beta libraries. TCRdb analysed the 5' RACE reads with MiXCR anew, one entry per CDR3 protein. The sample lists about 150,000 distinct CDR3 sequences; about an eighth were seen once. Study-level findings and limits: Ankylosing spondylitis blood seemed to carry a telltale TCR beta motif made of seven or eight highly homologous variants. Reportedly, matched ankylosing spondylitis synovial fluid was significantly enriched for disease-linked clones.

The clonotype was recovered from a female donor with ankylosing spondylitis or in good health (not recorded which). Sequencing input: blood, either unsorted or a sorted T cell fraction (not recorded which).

The CDR3: CASSFTGAGSYEQYF. CDR3 DNA: TGCGCCAGCAGCTTCACAGGGGCGGGGTCCTACGAGCAGTACTTC. This rearrangement joins TRBV5-1 to TRBJ2-7, with TRBD1 as a possible D gene (7 bases). Trimming pared 2 bases from V and 1 base from J, leaving 13 bases between. Per germline, CDR1 SGHRS and CDR2 YFSETQ. The CDR3 spans 15 residues.